The 8 T cell receptor beta chains in this list originate from one sample, sequenced in a study of blood T cell repertoires in COVID-19. Using immunoSEQ multiplex PCR, the repertoire was profiled, and TCRdb retains in-frame clones only, with some absent. The sample lists 55,000 to 90,000 clones, approximately 89% seen once, with about an eighth in the top ten. Sequenced: peripheral blood. The origin of the receptors is a woman aged 60-75 years with acute or convalescent COVID-19.

The sample holds one count of this clone. This chain links TRBV6-6 with TRBJ1-2; no reliable D call. Germline assignment: CDR1 MNHNY and CDR2 SVGAGI (reference sequence). V gave up 6 bases and J gave up 8 bases, with 16 bases separating them. This CDR3 has 13 residues. The CDR3: CASSLRGSMGYTF. CDR3 in DNA: TGTGCCAGCAGCCTTCGGGGTAGCATGGGCTACACCTTC.

This sequence joins TRBV6-5 and TRBJ2-1, with D perhaps TRBD2 (7 bases). The germline gives CDR1 MNHEY, CDR2 SVGAGI. Trimming removed 0 bases at V and 6 bases at J, with 15 bases between. The CDR3 has 16 residues. CDR3 in DNA: TGTGCCAGCAGTTACTCGAGGGGGGGCCTGGGCAATGAGCAGTTCTTC. Its translation: CASSYSRGGLGNEQFF.

The gene calls are TRBV10-3 and TRBJ2-7; 7 bases are a match to TRBD1. Trimming at V came to 4 bases and at J to 3 bases, leaving 12 bases not matched to a gene. The CDR3 extends over 16 amino acids. Germline V lookup: CDR1 ENHRY, CDR2 SYGVKD. Here the CDR3 reads CAISASVGQRIYEQYF. As DNA, the CDR3 is TGTGCCATCAGTGCGTCAGTGGGACAGAGAATCTACGAGCAGTACTTC.

This clone came up a few times. The chain joins TRBV7-2 to TRBJ2-3; D call uncertain. There are 14 residues in the CDR3. The V end lost 3 bases, the J end lost 2 bases, and 9 bases lay between the germline ends. CDR1 SGHTA and CDR2 FQGNSA come from the germline V gene. In DNA form, the CDR3 reads TGTGCCAGCAGCTTTAAACAATTCACAGATACGCAGTATTTT. Amino acids: CASSFKQFTDTQYF.

DNA of the CDR3: TGTGCCAGCAGTCCCCAGGACAGGGGGTTTCAGCCCCAGCATTTT. This gives the protein CASSPQDRGFQPQHF. The chain employs TRBV6-5 and TRBJ1-5, with 10 bases identical to TRBD1. Unmatched junction bases numbered 7, after V lost 5 bases and J lost 6 bases. CDR3 length equals 15 residues. Germline lookup yields CDR1 MNHEY and CDR2 SVGAGI.

The V gene is TRBV11-2, the J gene TRBJ2-2; possibly TRBD1 for D (6 bases). The V end was cut by 5 bases, the J end by 2 bases, with 12 bases between. From germline, CDR1 is SGHAT and CDR2 FQNNGV. This CDR3 has 15 residues. CDR3 sequence (DNA): TGTGCCAGCAGCGGTCGACAGGCTAACACCGGGGAGCTGTTTTTT. It specifies CASSGRQANTGELFF. The entire variable domain, with the rest obtained from reference TRBV11-2 and TRBJ2-2, is as follows: EAGVAQSPRYKIIEKRQSVAFWCNPISGHATLYWYQQILGQGPKLLIQFQNNGVVDDSQLPKDRFSAERLKGVDSTLKIQPAKLEDSAVYLCASSGRQANTGELFFGEGSRLTVL.

V gene TRBV2 combines with J gene TRBJ1-2; D not certain. The CDR3 spans 14 residues. Germline V CDR1 and CDR2: SNHLY, FYNNEI. Trimming removed 4 bases at V and 1 base at J, with 10 bases between. This chain's CDR3 is CASSASDRNYGYTF. The CDR3 DNA is TGTGCCAGCAGTGCGAGCGACCGTAACTATGGCTACACCTTC.

The rearrangement links TRBV19 to TRBJ1-2, with no clear D. Germline V gene data show CDR1 as LNHDA and CDR2 as SQIVND (reference sequence). The CDR3 is 18 amino acids. Trimming cost V 7 bases and J 2 bases, with 26 bases left between them. CDR3 loop: CASTYYTPLITENYGYTF. CDR3 in DNA: TGTGCCAGTACCTATTATACACCGTTGATTACAGAGAACTATGGCTACACCTTC.